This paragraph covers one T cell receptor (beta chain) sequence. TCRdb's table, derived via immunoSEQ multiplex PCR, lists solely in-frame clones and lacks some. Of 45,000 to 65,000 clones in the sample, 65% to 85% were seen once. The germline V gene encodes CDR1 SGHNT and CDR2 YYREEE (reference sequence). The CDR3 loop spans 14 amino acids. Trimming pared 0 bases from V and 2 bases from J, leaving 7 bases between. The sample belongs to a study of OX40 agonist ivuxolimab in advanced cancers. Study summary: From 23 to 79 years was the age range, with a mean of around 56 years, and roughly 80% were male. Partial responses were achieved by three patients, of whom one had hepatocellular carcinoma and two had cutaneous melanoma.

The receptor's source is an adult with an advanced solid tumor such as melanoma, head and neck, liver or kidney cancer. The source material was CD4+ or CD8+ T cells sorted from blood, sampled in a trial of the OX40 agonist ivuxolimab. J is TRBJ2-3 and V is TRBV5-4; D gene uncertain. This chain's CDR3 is CASSLVSHTDTQYF. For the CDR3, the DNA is TGTGCCAGCAGCTTGGTGTCTCACACAGATACGCAGTATTTT.